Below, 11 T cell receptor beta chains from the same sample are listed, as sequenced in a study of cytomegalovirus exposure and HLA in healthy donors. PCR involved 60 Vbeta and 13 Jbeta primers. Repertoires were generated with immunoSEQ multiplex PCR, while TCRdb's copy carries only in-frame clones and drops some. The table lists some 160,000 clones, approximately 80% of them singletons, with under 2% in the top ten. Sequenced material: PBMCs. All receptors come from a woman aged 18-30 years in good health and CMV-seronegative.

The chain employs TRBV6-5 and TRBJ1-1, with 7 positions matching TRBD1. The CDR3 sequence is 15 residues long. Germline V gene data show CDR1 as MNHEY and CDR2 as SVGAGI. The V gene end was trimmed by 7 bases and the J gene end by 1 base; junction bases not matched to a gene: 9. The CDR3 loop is CASTRQGEGNTEAFF. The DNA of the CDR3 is TGTGCCAGCACCAGACAGGGAGAGGGGAACACTGAAGCTTTCTTT.

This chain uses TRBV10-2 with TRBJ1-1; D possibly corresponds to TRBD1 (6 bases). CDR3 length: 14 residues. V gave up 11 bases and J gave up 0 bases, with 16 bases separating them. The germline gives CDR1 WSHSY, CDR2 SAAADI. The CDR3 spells CAARAGDMNTEAFF. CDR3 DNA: TGCGCCGCCAGGGCAGGGGACATGAACACTGAAGCTTTCTTT.

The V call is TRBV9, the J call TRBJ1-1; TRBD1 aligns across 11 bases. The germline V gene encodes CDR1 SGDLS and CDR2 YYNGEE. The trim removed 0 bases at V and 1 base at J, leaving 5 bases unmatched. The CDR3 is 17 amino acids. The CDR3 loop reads CASSVVGQGVRNTEAFF. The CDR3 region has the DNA TGTGCCAGCAGCGTAGTGGGACAGGGGGTCAGGAACACTGAAGCTTTCTTT.

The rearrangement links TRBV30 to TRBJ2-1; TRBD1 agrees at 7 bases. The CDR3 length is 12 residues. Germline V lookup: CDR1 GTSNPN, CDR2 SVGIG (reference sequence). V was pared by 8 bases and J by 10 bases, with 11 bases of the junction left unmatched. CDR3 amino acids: CAGTQGSREQFF. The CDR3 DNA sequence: TGTGCCGGTACACAGGGGAGTAGGGAGCAGTTCTTC. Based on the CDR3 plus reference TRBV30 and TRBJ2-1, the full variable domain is SQTIHQWPATLVQPVGSPLSLECTVEGTSNPNLYWYRQAAGRGLQLLFYSVGIGQISSEVPQNLSASRPQDRQFILSSKKLLLSDSGFYLCAGTQGSREQFFGPGTRLTVL.

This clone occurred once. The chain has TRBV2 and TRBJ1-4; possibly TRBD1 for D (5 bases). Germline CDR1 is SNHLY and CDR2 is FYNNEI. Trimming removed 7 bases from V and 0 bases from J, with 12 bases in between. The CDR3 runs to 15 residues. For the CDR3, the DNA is TGTGCCAGCATCAGGCAGGGAACAACTAATGAAAAACTGTTTTTT. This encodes CASIRQGTTNEKLFF.

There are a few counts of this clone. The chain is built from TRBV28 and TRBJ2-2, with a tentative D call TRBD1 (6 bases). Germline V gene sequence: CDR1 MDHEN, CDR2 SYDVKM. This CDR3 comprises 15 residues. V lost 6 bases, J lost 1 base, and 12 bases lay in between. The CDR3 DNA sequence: TGTGCCAGCAGCTCGCCAGGGGTGAACACCGGGGAGCTGTTTTTT. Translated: CASSSPGVNTGELFF. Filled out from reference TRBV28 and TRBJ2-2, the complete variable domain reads DVKVTQSSRYLVKRTGEKVFLECVQDMDHENMFWYRQDPGLGLRLIYFSYDVKMKEKGDIPEGYSVSREKKERFSLILESASTNQTSMYLCASSSPGVNTGELFFGEGSRLTVL.

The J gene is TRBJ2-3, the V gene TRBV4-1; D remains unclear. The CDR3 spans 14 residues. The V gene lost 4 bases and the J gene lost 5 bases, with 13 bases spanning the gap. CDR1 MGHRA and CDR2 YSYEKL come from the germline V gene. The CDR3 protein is CASSPKSSGDTQYF. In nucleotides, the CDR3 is TGCGCCAGCAGCCCTAAATCGTCGGGAGATACGCAGTATTTT.

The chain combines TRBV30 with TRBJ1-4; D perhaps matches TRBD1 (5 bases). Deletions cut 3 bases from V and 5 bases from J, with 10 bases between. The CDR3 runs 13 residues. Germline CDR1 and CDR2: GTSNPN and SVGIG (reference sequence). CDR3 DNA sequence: TGTGCCTGGAGGACAGCCACCAATGAAAAACTGTTTTTT. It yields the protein CAWRTATNEKLFF.

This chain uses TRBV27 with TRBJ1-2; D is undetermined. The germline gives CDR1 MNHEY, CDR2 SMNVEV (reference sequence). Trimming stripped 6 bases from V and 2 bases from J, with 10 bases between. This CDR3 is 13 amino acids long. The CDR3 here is CASRQNINYGYTF. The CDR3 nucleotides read TGTGCCAGCAGGCAGAACATCAACTATGGCTACACCTTC.

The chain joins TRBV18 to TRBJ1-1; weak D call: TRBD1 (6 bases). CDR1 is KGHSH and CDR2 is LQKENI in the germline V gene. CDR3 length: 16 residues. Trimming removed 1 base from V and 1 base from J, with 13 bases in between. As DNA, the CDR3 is TGTGCCAGCTCACCACTAGGACAGTTGGGGAACACTGAAGCTTTCTTT. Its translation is CASSPLGQLGNTEAFF.

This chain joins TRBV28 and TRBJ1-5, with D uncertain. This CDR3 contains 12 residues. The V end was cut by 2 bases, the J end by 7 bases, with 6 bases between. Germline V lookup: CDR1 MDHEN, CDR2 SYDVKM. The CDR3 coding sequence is TGTGCCAGCAGTTTAGTGGGCCAGCCCCAGCATTTT. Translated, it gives CASSLVGQPQHF.